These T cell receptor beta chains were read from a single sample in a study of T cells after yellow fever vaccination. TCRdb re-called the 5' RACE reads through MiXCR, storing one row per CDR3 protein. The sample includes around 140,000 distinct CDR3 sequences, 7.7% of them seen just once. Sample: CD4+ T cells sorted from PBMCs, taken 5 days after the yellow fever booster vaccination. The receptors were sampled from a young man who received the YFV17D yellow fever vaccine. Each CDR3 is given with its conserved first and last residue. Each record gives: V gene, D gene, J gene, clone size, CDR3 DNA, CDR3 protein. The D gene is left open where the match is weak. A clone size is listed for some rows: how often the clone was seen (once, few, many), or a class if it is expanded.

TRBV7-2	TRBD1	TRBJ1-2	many	TGTGCCAGCAGCTCGGGACAGCTCTATGGCTACACCTTC	CASSSGQLYGYTF
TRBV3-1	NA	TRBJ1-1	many	TGTGCCAGCAGCCAAGACGGGGTACTCACTGAAGCTTTCTTT	CASSQDGVLTEAFF
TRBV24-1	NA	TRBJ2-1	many	TGTGCCACCAGTGACCCTAATGAGCAGTTCTTC	CATSDPNEQFF
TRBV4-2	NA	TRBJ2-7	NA	TGTGCCAGCAGCCAAGCGGGGCCCTACGAGCAGTACTTC	CASSQAGPYEQYF
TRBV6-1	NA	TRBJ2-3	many	TGTGCCAGCAGTGCGAGCCCCCATACGCAGTATTTT	CASSASPHTQYF
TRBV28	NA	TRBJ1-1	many	TGTGCCAGCAGTTTGTTCCGTAGTGGGAACACTGAAGCTTTCTTT	CASSLFRSGNTEAFF
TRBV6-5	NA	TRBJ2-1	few	TGTGCCAGCAGTTACTCCGGGCCGAGGTACAATGAGCAGTTCTTC	CASSYSGPRYNEQFF
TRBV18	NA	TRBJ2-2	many	TGTGCCAGCTCACCGAAAGAAAGCACCGGGGAGCTGTTTTTT	CASSPKESTGELFF
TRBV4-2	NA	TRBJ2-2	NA	TGTGCCAGCAGCCGTCAAAGGGGGGACCCCCTAAACACCGGGGAGCTGTTTTTT	CASSRQRGDPLNTGELFF
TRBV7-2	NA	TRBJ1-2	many	TGTGCCAGCAGCGAAACCGACACGACCGGGTATATCTATGGCTACACCTTC	CASSETDTTGYIYGYTF
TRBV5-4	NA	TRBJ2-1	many	TGTGCCAGCAGCTTTAGTGGGATTGGAAGCTCCTACAATGAGCAGTTCTTC	CASSFSGIGSSYNEQFF
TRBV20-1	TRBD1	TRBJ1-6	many	TGCAGTGCTCCCGACAGGGGGGATTCACCCCTCCACTTT	CSAPDRGDSPLHF
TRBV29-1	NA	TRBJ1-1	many	TGCAGCGTCGCGGACGGTCATAACACTGAAGCTTTCTTT	CSVADGHNTEAFF
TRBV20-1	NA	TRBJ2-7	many	TGCAGTGCTAGACCCGGGGTTTACGAGCAGTACTTC	CSARPGVYEQYF
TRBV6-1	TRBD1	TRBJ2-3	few	TGTGCCAGCAGACCCCACAGGGGGGTAGATACGCAGTATTTT	CASRPHRGVDTQYF
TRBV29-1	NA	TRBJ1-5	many	TGCAGCGTTGAAACGGGGGCGGGTCAGCCCCAGCATTTT	CSVETGAGQPQHF
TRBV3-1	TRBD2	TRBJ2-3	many	TGTGCCAGCAGCCAAGAGGGCGGGAGGGCGGCGCAGTATTTT	CASSQEGGRAAQYF
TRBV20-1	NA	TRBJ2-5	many	TGCAGTGCTAGCAGTGCGGATATAGAGACCCAGTACTTC	CSASSADIETQYF
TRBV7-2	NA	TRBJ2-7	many	TGTGCCAGCAGCTTAGGTGTGGGCCGTCGCGAGCAGTACTTC	CASSLGVGRREQYF
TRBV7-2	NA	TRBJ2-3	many	TGTGCCAGCAGCTTAGCACAGGGAGTGACAGATACGCAGTATTTT	CASSLAQGVTDTQYF
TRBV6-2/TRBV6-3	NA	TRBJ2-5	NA	TGTGCCAGCAGCCAAGGCCCGACATCCAACCAAGAGACCCAGTACTTC	CASSQGPTSNQETQYF
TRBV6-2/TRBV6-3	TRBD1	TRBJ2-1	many	TGTGCCAGCAGCCCCCAGGGACAGAAGAACAATGAGCAGTTCTTC	CASSPQGQKNNEQFF
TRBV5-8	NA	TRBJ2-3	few	TGTGCCAGCAGCTTGGGGCAGCAGAGCACAGATACGCAGTATTTT	CASSLGQQSTDTQYF
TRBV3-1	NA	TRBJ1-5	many	TGTGCCAGCAGCCAAGACCCCCGAGGCAATCAGCCCCAGCATTTT	CASSQDPRGNQPQHF
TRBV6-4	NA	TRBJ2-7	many	TGTGCCAGCAGTGAGGAGATTTGGGGGGAGCAGTACTTC	CASSEEIWGEQYF
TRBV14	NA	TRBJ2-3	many	TGTGCCAGCAGCCAAGATAGTCGCGGTGGGCTTCTACGGACGGACGCAGATACGCAGTATTTT	CASSQDSRGGLLRTDADTQYF
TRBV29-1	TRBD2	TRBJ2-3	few	TGCAGCGGTACCGGGACTAGCGGTTCTATGGTGGTAGATACGCAGTATTTT	CSGTGTSGSMVVDTQYF
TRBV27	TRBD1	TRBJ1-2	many	TGTGCCAGCAGTCCCACCGGGACAGGGGTCGCAATTGCTCATGGCTACACCTTC	CASSPTGTGVAIAHGYTF
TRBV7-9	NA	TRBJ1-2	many	TGTGCCAGCAGCTCCCGGGGGCCTGAATACTATGGCTACACCTTC	CASSSRGPEYYGYTF
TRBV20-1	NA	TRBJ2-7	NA	TGCCGTGCTGGAACAGCCTACGAGCAGTACTTC	CRAGTAYEQYF
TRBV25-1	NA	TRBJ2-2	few	TGTGCCAGCAGGAGGGGAGCGGGCGGGGAGCTGTTTTTT	CASRRGAGGELFF
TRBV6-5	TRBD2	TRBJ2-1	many	TGTGCCAGCAGTTACGGCCCCCTGCGGGAGCATCCGTTCTTC	CASSYGPLREHPFF
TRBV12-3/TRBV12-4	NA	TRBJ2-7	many	TGTGCCAGTAACCGGGTTACGTCCTACGAGCAGTACTTC	CASNRVTSYEQYF
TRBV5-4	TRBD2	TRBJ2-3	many	TGTGCCAGCAGCTTAACTAGCGGAGGCAGCACAGATACGCAGTATTTT	CASSLTSGGSTDTQYF
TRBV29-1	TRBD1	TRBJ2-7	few	TGCAGCGTTGGAACCCCGGGACAGGGGACCTACGAGCAGTACTTC	CSVGTPGQGTYEQYF
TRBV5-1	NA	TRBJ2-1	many	TGCGCCAGCAGCTTGAATACCTACAATGAGCAGTTCTTC	CASSLNTYNEQFF
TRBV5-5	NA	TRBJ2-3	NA	TGTGCCAGCAGCTTTGGGATCTTCAGAGCCTTTGGGGATACGCAGTATTTT	CASSFGIFRAFGDTQYF
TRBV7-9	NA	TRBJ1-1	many	TGTGCCAGCAGCCCCCTTAAGGGGATAACTGAAGCTTTCTTT	CASSPLKGITEAFF
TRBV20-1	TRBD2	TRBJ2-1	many	TGCAGTGCAGCTAGCGGGAGCTCCTACAATGAGCAGTTCTTC	CSAASGSSYNEQFF
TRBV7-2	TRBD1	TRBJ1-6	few	TGTGCCAGCAGCTCGGGACAGGGAGGGCCACCCCTCCACTTT	CASSSGQGGPPLHF
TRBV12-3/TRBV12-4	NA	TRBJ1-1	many	TGTGCCAGCAGTTTGACCCCGACTGAAGCTTTCTTT	CASSLTPTEAFF
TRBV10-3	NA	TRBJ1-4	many	TGTGCCATCAGTAGGAGCGGATCTAATGAAAAACTGTTTTTT	CAISRSGSNEKLFF
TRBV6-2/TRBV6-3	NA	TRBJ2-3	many	TGTGCCAGCAGTTACTCGAGGATGGATACGCAGTATTTT	CASSYSRMDTQYF
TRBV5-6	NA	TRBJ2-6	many	TGTGCCAGCGGCCCACAGGGACCTGGGGCCAACGTCCTGACTTTC	CASGPQGPGANVLTF
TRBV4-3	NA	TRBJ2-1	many	TGCGCCAGCAGCCAAGACAACAGTGCCCTAGCCAAGAAGTTCTTC	CASSQDNSALAKKFF
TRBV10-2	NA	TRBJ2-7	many	TGCGCCAGCTCTCCCATGAACGGTTACGAGCAGTACTTC	CASSPMNGYEQYF
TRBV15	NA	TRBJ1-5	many	TGTGCCACCAGCCCTTCAGGGGCCCAGCCCCAGCATTTT	CATSPSGAQPQHF
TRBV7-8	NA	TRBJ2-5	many	TGTGCCAGCAGCTTAGGGGGACGGCGTGAGACCCAGTACTTC	CASSLGGRRETQYF
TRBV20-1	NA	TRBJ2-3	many	TGCAGTGCTAGTAAGAGTGCTGATACGCAGTATTTT	CSASKSADTQYF
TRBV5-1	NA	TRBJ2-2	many	TGCGCCAGCAGCTTGGTAGGCAAGAACACCGGGGAGCTGTTTTTT	CASSLVGKNTGELFF
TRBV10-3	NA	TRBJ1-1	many	TGTGCCATCAGTGAGTCGGTAGGAAAGAACACTGAAGCTTTCTTT	CAISESVGKNTEAFF
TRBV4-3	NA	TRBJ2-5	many	TGCGCCAGCAGCCAAGAAGCGAGGGGGGAGACCCAGTACTTC	CASSQEARGETQYF
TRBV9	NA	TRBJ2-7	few	TGTGCCAGCAGTCCCAGGGGGGTCGAGCAGTACTTC	CASSPRGVEQYF